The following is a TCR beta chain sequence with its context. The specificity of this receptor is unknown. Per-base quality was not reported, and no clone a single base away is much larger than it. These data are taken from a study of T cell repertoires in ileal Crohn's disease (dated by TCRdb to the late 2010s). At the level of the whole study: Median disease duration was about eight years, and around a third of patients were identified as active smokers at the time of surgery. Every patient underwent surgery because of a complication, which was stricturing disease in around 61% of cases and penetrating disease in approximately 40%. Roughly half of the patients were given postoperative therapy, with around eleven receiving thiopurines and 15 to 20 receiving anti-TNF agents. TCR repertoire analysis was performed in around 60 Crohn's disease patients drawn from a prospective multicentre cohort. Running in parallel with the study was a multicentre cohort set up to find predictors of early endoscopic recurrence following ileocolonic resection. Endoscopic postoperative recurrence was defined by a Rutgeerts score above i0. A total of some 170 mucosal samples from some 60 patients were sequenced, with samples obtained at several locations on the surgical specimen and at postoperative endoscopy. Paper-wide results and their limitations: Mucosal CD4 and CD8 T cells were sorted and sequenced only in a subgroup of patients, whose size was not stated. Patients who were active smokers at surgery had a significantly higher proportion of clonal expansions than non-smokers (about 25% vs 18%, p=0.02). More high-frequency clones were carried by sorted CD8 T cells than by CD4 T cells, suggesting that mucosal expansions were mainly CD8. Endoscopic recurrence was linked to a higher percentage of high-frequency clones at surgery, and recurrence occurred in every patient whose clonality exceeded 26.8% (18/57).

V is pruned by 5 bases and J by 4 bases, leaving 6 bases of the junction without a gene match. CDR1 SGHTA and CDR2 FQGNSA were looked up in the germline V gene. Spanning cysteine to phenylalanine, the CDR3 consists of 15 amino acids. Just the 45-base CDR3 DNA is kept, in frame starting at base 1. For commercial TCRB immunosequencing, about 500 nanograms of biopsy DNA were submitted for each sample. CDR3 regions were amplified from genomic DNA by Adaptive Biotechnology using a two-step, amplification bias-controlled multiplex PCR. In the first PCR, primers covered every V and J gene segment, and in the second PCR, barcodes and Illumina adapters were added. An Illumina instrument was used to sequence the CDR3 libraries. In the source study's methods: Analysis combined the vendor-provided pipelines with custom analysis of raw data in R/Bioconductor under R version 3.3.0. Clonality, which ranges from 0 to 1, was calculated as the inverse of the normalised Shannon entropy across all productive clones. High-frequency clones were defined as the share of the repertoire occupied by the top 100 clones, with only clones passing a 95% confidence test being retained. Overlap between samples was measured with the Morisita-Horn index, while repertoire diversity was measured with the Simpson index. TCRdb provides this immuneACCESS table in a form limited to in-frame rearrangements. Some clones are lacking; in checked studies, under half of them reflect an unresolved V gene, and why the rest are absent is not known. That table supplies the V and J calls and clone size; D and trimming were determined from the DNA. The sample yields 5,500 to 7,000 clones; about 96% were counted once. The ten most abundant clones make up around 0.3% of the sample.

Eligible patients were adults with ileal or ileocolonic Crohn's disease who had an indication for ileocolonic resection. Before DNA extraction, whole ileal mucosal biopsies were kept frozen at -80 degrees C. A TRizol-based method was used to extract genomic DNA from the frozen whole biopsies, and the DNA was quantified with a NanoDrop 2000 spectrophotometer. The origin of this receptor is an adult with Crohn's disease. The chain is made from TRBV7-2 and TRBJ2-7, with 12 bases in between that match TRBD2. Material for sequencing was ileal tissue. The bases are TGTGCCAGCAGCCCACTAGCGGGGGGCCGTTACGAGCAGTACTTC. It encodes CASSPLAGGRYEQYF.